Listed below are T cell receptor beta chains from one sample, sequenced in a study of cytomegalovirus exposure and HLA in healthy donors. Produced via immunoSEQ multiplex PCR; TCRdb's table is partial and in-frame only. The table includes roughly 98,000 clones, roughly 58% detected once. Sample: PBMCs. These receptors originate from a woman in her 30s in good health and CMV-seropositive. Each CDR3 is given with its conserved first and last residue. The order of the fields is clone size, J gene, V gene, D gene, CDR3 length, CDR3 protein, CDR3 DNA. A D gene is named only where the DNA matches it firmly. Size values are once, few and many counts, or a class for expanded clones, and some rows have none.

. TRBJ2-1 TRBV2 TRBD2 15 CASRVRGSSYNEQFF TGTGCCAGCAGAGTGCGGGGGAGCTCCTACAATGAGCAGTTCTTC
. TRBJ1-1 TRBV6-1 . 13 CASSLREHTEAFF TGTGCCAGCAGTCTGCGTGAACACACTGAAGCTTTCTTT
. TRBJ2-5 TRBV7-2 TRBD1 14 CASSLTGVGETQYF TGTGCCAGCAGCCTTACAGGGGTGGGGGAGACCCAGTACTTC
. TRBJ1-1 TRBV27 . 14 CASSLPTPNTEAFF TGTGCCAGCAGTTTACCAACACCGAACACTGAAGCTTTCTTT
once TRBJ2-1 TRBV28 TRBD2 15 CASREGLAGYNEQFF TGTGCCAGCAGAGAAGGACTAGCGGGCTACAATGAGCAGTTCTTC
. TRBJ2-7 TRBV4-1 TRBD1 15 CASSLTGASAYEQYF TGCGCCAGCAGCTTGACAGGGGCTAGTGCCTACGAGCAGTACTTC
. TRBJ1-1 TRBV28 TRBD1 14 CASSRMGQQPEAFF TGTGCCAGCAGCCGAATGGGACAGCAGCCTGAAGCTTTCTTT
few TRBJ1-1 TRBV7-2 TRBD1 15 CASSRLGQGGSEAFF TGTGCCAGCAGCCGACTCGGACAGGGGGGAAGTGAAGCTTTCTTT
. TRBJ1-2 TRBV28 . 11 CASNEGYGYTF TGTGCCAGCAACGAGGGCTATGGCTACACCTTC
. TRBJ2-5 TRBV6-6 TRBD1 14 CASRPGTGVQTQYF TGTGCCAGCAGGCCCGGGACAGGGGTTCAGACCCAGTACTTC
few TRBJ1-3 TRBV2 . 16 CASSENRVRAGNTIYF TGTGCCAGCAGTGAAAACAGGGTCCGAGCTGGAAACACCATATATTTT
. TRBJ1-1 TRBV5-1 . 12 CASRGGLTEAFF TGCGCCAGCCGGGGGGGGTTAACTGAAGCTTTCTTT
. TRBJ1-5 TRBV19 . 13 CASSIGRDQPQHF TGTGCCAGTAGTATAGGGCGGGATCAGCCCCAGCATTTT
. TRBJ1-2 TRBV7-9 TRBD1 15 CASSPKRGQGNGYTF TGTGCCAGCAGCCCTAAAAGAGGACAGGGGAATGGCTACACCTTC
. TRBJ1-2 TRBV7-9 . 12 CASRPSSGGYTF TGTGCCAGCAGACCTTCCTCAGGCGGCTACACCTTC
. TRBJ2-3 TRBV5-8 . 17 CASSLNLAGALTDTQYF TGTGCCAGCAGCTTGAATCTTGCGGGGGCCCTCACAGATACGCAGTATTTT
once TRBJ2-1 TRBV2 TRBD2 15 CASSGWTSGGSEQFF TGTGCCAGCAGTGGTTGGACTAGCGGGGGTTCGGAGCAGTTCTTC
. TRBJ1-1 TRBV28 TRBD1 14 CASIMTGGITEAFF TGTGCCAGCATCATGACAGGGGGCATCACTGAAGCTTTCTTT
. TRBJ2-7 TRBV4-3 . 15 CASSQQFIGGYEQYF TGCGCCAGCAGCCAACAGTTTATAGGGGGCTACGAGCAGTACTTC
. TRBJ2-7 TRBV6-6 . 13 CASSYGDKYEQYF TGTGCCAGCAGTTACGGGGACAAATACGAGCAGTACTTC
. TRBJ2-1 TRBV4-2 . 15 CASSGWANPYNEQFF TGTGCCAGCAGCGGTTGGGCCAACCCTTACAATGAGCAGTTCTTC
. TRBJ2-3 TRBV6-4 TRBD2 14 CASSVDGGADTQYF TGTGCCAGCAGTGTCGACGGGGGGGCAGATACGCAGTATTTT
once TRBJ1-5 TRBV6-6 TRBD1 14 CASSPTGTGQPQHF TGTGCCAGCAGTCCAACAGGGACAGGTCAGCCCCAGCATTTT
. TRBJ2-5 TRBV7-2 TRBD2 15 CASSLDVAGGETQYF TGTGCCAGCAGCTTAGATGTAGCGGGGGGAGAGACCCAGTACTTC
. TRBJ2-5 TRBV9 TRBD2 16 CASSVGLAGAVETQYF TGTGCCAGCAGCGTAGGCCTAGCGGGGGCGGTAGAGACCCAGTACTTC
. TRBJ2-2 TRBV5-1 . 14 CASSLVSGTGELFF TGCGCCAGCAGCTTGGTTTCAGGGACCGGGGAGCTGTTTTTT
. TRBJ2-2 TRBV6-1 TRBD2 15 CASSEFMGGAGELFF TGTGCCAGCAGTGAATTTATGGGAGGGGCCGGGGAGCTGTTTTTT
. TRBJ1-1 TRBV5-1 TRBD1 14 CASSLGTGPTEAFF TGCGCCAGCAGCTTGGGGACAGGGCCCACTGAAGCTTTCTTT
. TRBJ2-3 TRBV4-3 TRBD2 17 CASSQDPAGALSDTQYF TGCGCCAGCAGCCAAGACCCAGCGGGGGCCCTCTCGGATACGCAGTATTTT
. TRBJ1-2 TRBV15 TRBD1 16 CATSSKQGLQGYGYTF TGTGCCACCAGCAGTAAACAGGGGTTGCAAGGCTATGGCTACACCTTC
. TRBJ1-2 TRBV9 TRBD1 15 CASSEWTGGLNGYTF TGTGCCAGCAGCGAATGGACAGGGGGATTGAATGGCTACACCTTC
. TRBJ1-1 TRBV6-5 TRBD1 16 CASSYRRTGGYTEAFF TGTGCCAGCAGTTACCGCCGGACAGGCGGGTACACTGAAGCTTTCTTT
. TRBJ2-5 TRBV14 . 16 CASSQGWGRLQETQYF TGTGCCAGCAGCCAAGGCTGGGGCAGGCTCCAAGAGACCCAGTACTTC
. TRBJ1-2 TRBV28 TRBD1 13 CASSHRGRYGYTF TGTGCCAGCAGTCACAGGGGCCGATATGGCTACACCTTC
. TRBJ1-4 TRBV22-1 . 16 CPGSVSFGHANEKLFF TGTCCTGGGAGCGTTTCGTTTGGACACGCGAATGAAAAACTGTTTTTT
. TRBJ2-7 TRBV19 . 13 CASSYGTRYEQYF TGTGCCAGTAGTTATGGGACTCGATACGAGCAGTACTTC
. TRBJ2-6 TRBV7-6 . 17 CASSLIPGASGANVLTF TGTGCCAGCAGCTTAATACCAGGGGCGTCTGGGGCCAACGTCCTGACTTTC
. TRBJ2-2 TRBV6-1 . 14 CASSGTTNTGELFF TGTGCCAGCAGTGGGACAACAAACACCGGGGAGCTGTTTTTT
. TRBJ2-5 TRBV7-3 . 13 CASSRDMSETQYF TGTGCCAGCAGTCGGGACATGTCCGAGACCCAGTACTTC
. TRBJ2-3 TRBV4-2 TRBD1 16 CASSQGAGTAGDTQYF TGTGCCAGCAGCCAAGGGGCCGGGACAGCTGGTGATACGCAGTATTTT
. TRBJ1-1 TRBV7-9 TRBD1 15 CASNHPTGANTEAFF TGTGCCAGCAACCACCCGACAGGGGCCAACACTGAAGCTTTCTTT
. TRBJ2-1 TRBV30 TRBD1 13 CAWRRQGAPEQFF TGTGCCTGGAGGAGACAGGGGGCGCCTGAGCAGTTCTTC
. TRBJ2-5 TRBV7-2 TRBD1 18 CASSSPRAYRGRGETQYF TGTGCCAGCAGCTCGCCACGAGCCTACAGGGGTAGGGGGGAGACCCAGTACTTC